The 28 T cell receptor beta chains presented below share a single source sample, sequenced in a study of T cell repertoires in cytomegalovirus infection. TCRdb fed the reads into MiXCR, producing one record per CDR3 protein. The table lists 680,000 or so distinct CDR3 sequences, less than 40% of them singletons, with around 2.6% in the top ten. Sequenced sample: PBMCs. These TCRs come from a human donor in good health (CMV status not recorded). Some clones in this sample may be carry-over from other donors' samples.

This clonotype was recorded many times. This chain links TRBV7-8 with TRBJ2-3; possible D gene TRBD2, 5 bases. This CDR3 comprises 16 residues. Trimming left V 5 bases short and J 0 bases short, with 15 bases between. From germline, CDR1 is SGHVS and CDR2 FQNEAQ. The CDR3: CASSPSASGSTDTQYF. For the CDR3, the DNA is TGTGCCAGCAGCCCCTCCGCGAGCGGAAGCACAGATACGCAGTATTTT.

The chain links TRBV30 to TRBJ2-7; the D gene could be TRBD1 or TRBD2 (5 bases each). The CDR3 loop spans 18 amino acids. Trimming shortened V by 2 bases and J by 3 bases, and 26 bases separated the two germline ends. Germline CDR1 and CDR2: GTSNPN and SVGIG (reference sequence). The CDR3 DNA reads TGTGCCTGGAGTACTTCAGCCGATGGGACCCTGTTGATCTACGAGCAGTACTTC. This codes for CAWSTSADGTLLIYEQYF. The full variable domain, with the rest looked up from reference TRBV30 and TRBJ2-7, is SQTIHQWPATLVQPVGSPLSLECTVEGTSNPNLYWYRQAAGRGLQLLFYSVGIGQISSEVPQNLSASRPQDRQFILSSKKLLLSDSGFYLCAWSTSADGTLLIYEQYFGPGTRLTVT.

The gene calls are TRBV6-5 and TRBJ2-1; 9 bases are a match to TRBD1. Germline lookup yields CDR1 MNHEY and CDR2 SVGAGI. CDR3 length: 16 amino acids. Trimming removed 6 bases from V and 5 bases from J; junction bases left unmatched: 11. In DNA, the CDR3 is TGTGCCAGCAGGCGACAAACGGGACAGGGCCACAATGAGCAGTTCTTC. This sequence encodes CASRRQTGQGHNEQFF.

This chain connects TRBV7-6 to TRBJ1-5; weak D call: TRBD1 (5 bases). The CDR3 is made up of 16 amino acids. The germline V gene has CDR1 SGHVS and CDR2 FNYEAQ. V was pared by 5 bases and J by 1 base, with 15 bases between. The CDR3 reads CASSPMGGGSNQPQHF. As DNA, the CDR3 is TGTGCCAGCAGCCCCATGGGGGGTGGAAGCAATCAGCCCCAGCATTTT. Full variable domain (remainder filled in from reference TRBV7-6 and TRBJ1-5): GAGVSQSPRYKVTKRGQDVALRCDPISGHVSLYWYRQALGQGPEFLTYFNYEAQQDKSGLPNDRFSAERPEGSISTLTIQRTEQRDSAMYRCASSPMGGGSNQPQHFGDGTRLSIL.

This clonotype was observed many times. This sequence joins TRBV7-2 and TRBJ2-7; D not certain. With 2 bases removed from V and 3 bases from J, the gap between germline ends came to 8 bases. The CDR3 is made up of 13 amino acids. Per the germline V gene, CDR1 is SGHTA and CDR2 is FQGNSA. The CDR3 spells CASSLFVYYEQYF. As DNA, the CDR3 is TGTGCCAGCAGCTTATTCGTGTACTACGAGCAGTACTTC.

As to this clonotype: Since no conserved phenylalanine or tryptophan closes the CDR3, a read error is the likely cause. The chain couples TRBV20-1 to TRBJ2-5, with D possibly matching TRBD1 (6 bases). Germline V gene data show CDR1 as DFQATT and CDR2 as SNEGSKA (reference sequence). The CDR3 contains 14 residues. The V and J ends lost 1 base and 7 bases respectively, with 16 bases between them. CDR3 region: CSARVVAGVVTQYL. CDR3 DNA sequence: TGCAGTGCTAGAGTAGTCGCAGGGGTGGTGACCCAGTACTTA.

A word on this clonotype: This could be a read error, since a much larger clone is one nucleotide away. This chain uses TRBV7-2 with TRBJ2-7, with 9 bases that match TRBD2. CDR1 is SGHTA and CDR2 is FQGNSA in the germline V gene. V shed 5 bases and J 4 bases; nucleotides not matched to a gene: 12. The length of the CDR3 is 16 residues. CDR3 in DNA: TGTGCCAGCAGCCGACTCGGACTAGCGAGCCCTTACGAGCAGTACTTC. This sequence encodes CASSRLGLASPYEQYF.

The CDR3 here is CAGGSAAQGDTQYF. Written as DNA, the CDR3 is TGTGCCGGGGGATCAGCGGCCCAGGGAGATACGCAGTATTTT. The rearrangement links TRBV28 to TRBJ2-3; either TRBD1 or TRBD2 may supply D (5 bases each). V lost 11 bases to trimming and J lost 5 bases, with 20 bases between them. Germline values: CDR1 MDHEN, CDR2 SYDVKM. The CDR3 spans 14 residues.

The V call is TRBV18, the J call TRBJ1-1; D not certain. CDR1 KGHSH and CDR2 LQKENI come from the germline V gene. V was trimmed by 1 base and J by 1 base, leaving 7 bases between them. This CDR3 is 14 amino acids long. The CDR3 loop is CASSPLSGNTEAFF. As DNA, the CDR3 is TGTGCCAGCTCACCACTCTCGGGGAACACTGAAGCTTTCTTT.

The genes are TRBV7-2 and TRBJ2-7; a weak D match, TRBD2 (5 bases). The CDR3 has 16 residues. Germline-derived CDR1 and CDR2 are SGHTA and FQGNSA. Trimming cost V 0 bases and J 3 bases, with 15 bases left between them. CDR3 residues: CASSLAGSNGNYEQYF. In DNA form, the CDR3 reads TGTGCCAGCAGCTTAGCTGGGTCTAACGGGAACTACGAGCAGTACTTC.

As to this clonotype: Without the conserved terminal phenylalanine or tryptophan, this CDR3 likely stems from a read error. The chain has TRBV12-3 or TRBV12-4 and TRBJ1-2; D call uncertain. There are 14 residues in the CDR3. Written as DNA, the CDR3 is TGTGCCAGCAGCCCCTCTTCGGCGAACTATTGCTACACCGGC. Amino acid sequence: CASSPSSANYCYTG.

A note on this clonotype: Relative to the germline gene, one junction end is altered; a read error may explain this. In nucleotides, the CDR3 is TGCAGTGCCCACCCCGGGGGATTGAATTGCTACACCTTT. Protein sequence: CSAHPGGLNCYTF. The chain combines TRBV20-1 with TRBJ1-2; D is possibly TRBD1 (5 bases). CDR3 length: 13 amino acids. Germline CDR1 DFQATT, CDR2 SNEGSKA (reference sequence).

J is TRBJ2-1 and V is TRBV7-2; 7 bases line up with TRBD2. The CDR3 consists of 17 residues. V lost 1 base, J lost 6 bases, and 12 bases stayed unmatched. Germline values: CDR1 SGHTA, CDR2 FQGNSA. Here the CDR3 reads CASSLVGLAVGRNEQFF. CDR3 DNA sequence: TGTGCCAGCAGCTTAGTGGGCCTAGCGGTGGGGCGCAATGAGCAGTTCTTC.

On this clonotype itself: The junction differs from germline at one of its ends, possibly a read error. The chain uses TRBV12-3 or TRBV12-4 and TRBJ2-2; D may correspond to TRBD1 or TRBD2 (5 bases each). The CDR3 consists of 17 residues. The CDR3 region is CASSLSVGPLGTGVLFF. The CDR3 DNA follows: TGTGCCAGCAGTTTAAGTGTGGGCCCCCTGGGGACCGGGGTGCTGTTTTTT.

To note about this clonotype: The conserved final phenylalanine or tryptophan is absent from the CDR3, which likely points to a read error. J is TRBJ2-1 and V is TRBV19, with 7 bases lining up with TRBD1. The CDR3 spans 14 residues. CDR1 and CDR2 (germline): LNHDA, SQIVND (reference sequence). The J segment lost 10 bases and the V segment lost 7 bases, leaving 13 bases of the junction unmatched. CDR3 nucleotide sequence: TGTGCCAGTATTCACCGGGACAGCTCCTGGGAGCAGTTCCTC. Protein: CASIHRDSSWEQFL.

This clonotype occurred a few times. This sequence joins TRBV6-6 and TRBJ1-5; D is undetermined. The CDR3 runs to 15 residues. Trimming pared 6 bases from V and 0 bases from J, leaving 12 bases between. From germline, CDR1 is MNHNY and CDR2 SVGAGI (reference sequence). CDR3 nucleotides: TGTGCCAGCAGCCACCAACGGGATAGCAATCAGCCCCAGCATTTT. Residues: CASSHQRDSNQPQHF.

Details on this clonotype: Being one base from a much bigger clone, this may be a read error. The V call is TRBV7-2, the J call TRBJ1-3; 9 nucleotides line up with TRBD1. The CDR3 length is 16 residues. Germline V lookup: CDR1 SGHTA, CDR2 FQGNSA. V was pared by 1 base and J by 4 bases, with 5 bases of the junction left unmatched. CDR3 nucleotides: TGTGCCAGCAGCTTAGTTGGGACAGGGTTGGGAAACACCATATATTTT. This sequence encodes CASSLVGTGLGNTIYF.

This clonotype was observed a handful of times. The junction does not match germline at one end; this may be a read error. The J gene is TRBJ2-3, the V gene TRBV28, with D uncertain. Germline lookup yields CDR1 MDHEN and CDR2 SYDVKM. The length of the CDR3 is 13 residues. The CDR3 bases are TGTGCCAGCAGTTTATTAGGGCAAGATCCGCAGTATTTT. Its translation: CASSLLGQDPQYF.

The J gene is TRBJ1-2, the V gene TRBV19, with a weak D call TRBD1 (6 bases). Germline V gene data show CDR1 as LNHDA and CDR2 as SQIVND (reference sequence). The CDR3 spans 15 residues. V shed 5 bases and J shed 6 bases, with 19 bases lying between them. CDR3 loop: CASSAIQGPRDGYTF. CDR3 nucleotide sequence: TGTGCCAGTAGTGCGATACAGGGCCCCAGGGATGGCTACACCTTC.

V and J are TRBV5-6 and TRBJ2-1; no clear D. CDR1 and CDR2 from the germline V gene are SGHDT and YYEEEE. The length of the CDR3 is 13 residues. V was pared by 10 bases and J by 1 base, with 12 bases between. The CDR3 sequence: CAARASSYNEQFF. CDR3 nucleotides: TGTGCCGCTAGGGCGTCGTCCTACAATGAGCAGTTCTTC.

This clonotype was counted only a few times. The V call is TRBV12-3 or TRBV12-4, the J call TRBJ1-5; the D gene is possibly TRBD1 (5 bases). The CDR3 is 11 amino acids. Trimming removed 5 bases from V and 13 bases from J, with 12 bases in between. CDR3 residues: CASSKGFWQHF. CDR3 bases: TGTGCCAGCAGTAAGGGGTTCTGGCAGCATTTT.

This clonotype was counted only a few times. The V gene is TRBV28, the J gene TRBJ1-1, with D perhaps TRBD1 (5 bases). Germline values: CDR1 MDHEN, CDR2 SYDVKM. The CDR3 is 14 amino acids. V shed 11 bases and J shed 4 bases, with 20 bases lying between them. For the CDR3, the DNA is TGTGCCGCCCGGGGCGGGGGGGGGTTCACTGAAGCTTTCTTT. It codes for CAARGGGGFTEAFF.

In its sample, this clonotype was seen once. The chain is built from TRBV6-1 and TRBJ2-1, with 8 bases identical to TRBD2. Germline V gene data show CDR1 as MNHNS and CDR2 as SASEGT. V gave up 4 bases and J gave up 4 bases; unmatched junction bases: 9. This CDR3 is built from 16 residues. The CDR3 sequence: CASSGAAVAGYNEQFF. In DNA form, the CDR3 reads TGTGCCAGCAGTGGAGCCGCGGTAGCGGGATACAATGAGCAGTTCTTC.

As to this clonotype: The missing conserved phenylalanine or tryptophan at the end of this CDR3 makes a read error likely. The DNA for the CDR3 is TGTGCCAGCAGCCCCGGGACTCGAAGTGTAGATGAGCAGTTCTTA. Protein: CASSPGTRSVDEQFL. V and J are TRBV7-9 and TRBJ2-1; D may be TRBD2 (6 bases). Trimming took off 5 bases at V and 8 bases at J, with 19 bases between the two ends. Germline CDR1 reads SEHNR; CDR2 reads FQNEAQ (reference sequence). The CDR3 runs to 15 residues.

About this clonotype: A read error may account for a junction end that differs from germline. The J gene is TRBJ2-2, the V gene TRBV6-1; 7 bases are shared with TRBD1. This CDR3 contains 16 residues. Germline V gene data show CDR1 as MNHNS and CDR2 as SASEGT. The chain's CDR3 is CASSKGRQGNTGELFF. The CDR3 DNA sequence: TGCGCCAGCAGTAAAGGGAGACAGGGGAACACCGGGGAGCTGTTTTTT.

V usage is TRBV29-1 and J usage is TRBJ2-3; D uncertain. This CDR3 spans 14 amino acids. Trimming left V 3 bases short and J 4 bases short, with 14 bases between. The V gene's germline CDR1 is SQVTM and CDR2 ANQGSEA. DNA of the CDR3: TGCAGCGTTGAGGACCTTCGGTTTCCAGATACGCAGTATTTT. Translation gives CSVEDLRFPDTQYF.

CDR3 bases: TGTGCCAGCAGCAGGGGTCTCGAGCAGTACTTC. Encoded protein: CASSRGLEQYF. The rearrangement joins TRBV12-3 or TRBV12-4 to TRBJ2-7; possibly TRBD1 for D (6 bases). This CDR3 has 11 residues. V was shortened by 6 bases and J by 6 bases, with 9 bases between the two germline ends.

The table lists this clonotype with a few counts. The CDR3 reads CASSGRVMETQYF. The CDR3 DNA follows: TGTGCCAGCAGTGGACGGGTAATGGAGACCCAGTACTTC. The V gene is TRBV6-1, the J gene TRBJ2-5; no clear D. Germline values: CDR1 MNHNS, CDR2 SASEGT. The CDR3 is 13 residues long. The ends were cut back, 4 bases at V and 5 bases at J, with 11 bases in the middle.